One and the same sample provided the 12 T cell receptor beta chains below, sequenced in a study of tumor-infiltrating lymphocytes in primary liver carcinoma (dated by TCRdb to 2017 to 2019). For sequencing, an Illumina HiSeq 2500 was employed. TCRbeta-specific cDNA was reverse-transcribed from 500 ng total RNA using a constant-region primer and ProtoScript II reverse transcriptase. Three nested multiplex PCR rounds, following a slightly modified ARM-PCR procedure, were used to build the TCRbeta libraries. Each of the first two PCR rounds ran for about 11 cycles using multiplex TRBV1-TRBV30 forward primers together with a Cbeta reverse primer. In TCRdb, the public reads were trimmed at Q25 with fastp and aligned with MiXCR, with productive beta chains retained. Under each unique CDR3 protein, matching rows form one entry showing the most common genes and DNA. Within this sample are fewer than 400,000 distinct CDR3 sequences, with more than 55% of them counted one time only. About 8.4% of the sample lies in the top ten.

Blood RNA was extracted from unsorted whole blood with TRIzol reagent; germline DNA came from the DNeasy Blood & Tissue kit. Sample: peripheral blood. All receptors derive from a man aged 35-49 years with primary liver carcinoma and hepatitis B virus infection.

Concerning this clonotype itself: A read error may account for a junction end that differs from germline. CDR3: CGSRRVQSSRSAGELFF. CDR3 sequence (DNA): TGTGGCAGCAGGAGAGTACAGTCGAGCAGGAGTGCCGGGGAGCTGTTTTTT. The chain recombines TRBV11-2 with TRBJ2-2; D is unresolved. Germline CDR1 SGHAT, CDR2 FQNNGV. The CDR3 covers 17 residues.

Worth noting for this clonotype: One end of the junction varies from germline; a read error may be responsible. The V and J genes are TRBV11-2 and TRBJ2-2; tentatively, D is TRBD2 (5 bases). Germline values: CDR1 SGHAT, CDR2 FQNNGV. CDR3 size: 12 residues. This chain's CDR3 is CASSQWGGELLF. The CDR3 bases are TGTGCCAGCAGCCAATGGGGTGGGGAGCTGCTTTTT.

For this clonotype: This sequence may be a read error, since a much larger clone differs from it by one base. V and J are TRBV10-3 and TRBJ2-2; 7 nucleotides match TRBD1. The V and J ends lost 4 bases and 9 bases, in that order; junction bases with no gene match: 5. Per the germline V gene, CDR1 is ENHRY and CDR2 is SYGVKD. This CDR3 has 13 residues. CDR3 region: CAISGDSPRELFF. In DNA, the CDR3 is TGTGCCATCAGTGGGGACAGTCCCAGGGAGCTGTTTTTT.

The rearrangement uses TRBV12-3 or TRBV12-4 and TRBJ2-1; 12 bases map to TRBD2. The CDR3 has 21 amino acids. With 7 bases clipped from V and 0 bases from J, the junction kept 19 bases outside the gene matches. The CDR3 bases are TGTGCCAGCAATTTGATGCGTCGTGGACTAGCGGGAAAGGGCTCCTACAATGAGCAGTTCTTC. Translated: CASNLMRRGLAGKGSYNEQFF.

Turning to this clonotype: This sequence may be a read error, since a much larger clone differs from it by one base. This sequence joins TRBV29-1 and TRBJ2-3; D gene ambiguous. The CDR3 extends over 13 amino acids. The V gene's germline CDR1 is SQVTM and CDR2 ANQGSEA. CDR3 nucleotides: TGCAGCGTTACTCATTTGGCCACAGATACGAAGTATTTT. Translating it yields CSVTHLATDTKYF.

This clonotype was detected only once. One junction end disagrees with the germline gene, perhaps due to a read error. CDR3: CSVELLEHRTNYDYTF. The CDR3 region has the DNA TGCAGCGTTGAGTTGTTGGAGCACAGGACTAACTATGACTACACCTTC. The chain links TRBV29-1 to TRBJ1-2; tentatively, D is TRBD1 (5 bases). The CDR3 totals 16 residues. CDR1 is SQVTM and CDR2 is ANQGSEA in the germline V gene.

Notes on this clonotype: This may be a read error: a much more frequent sequence differs by one nucleotide. The rearrangement uses TRBV6-1 and TRBJ2-1; TRBD1 agrees at 12 bases. The V gene's germline CDR1 is MNHNS and CDR2 SASEGT. The CDR3 has 15 residues. CDR3 region: CASSAGTGGYNGQFF. DNA for the CDR3: TGTGCCAGCAGTGCCGGGACAGGGGGCTACAATGGGCAGTTCTTC.

As for this clonotype: Sequence at one end of the junction differs from germline and may be a read error. Here the CDR3 DNA reads TGTGCCGGCAGCCACATGTCGGGACAGGCGGCGGCCGGGGAGCTGTTTTTT. Protein product: CAGSHMSGQAAAGELFF. This chain links TRBV4-2 with TRBJ2-2; 8 positions agree with TRBD1. This CDR3 contains 17 residues. Germline assignment: CDR1 LGHNA and CDR2 YNFKEQ.

In regard to this clonotype: Lacking the conserved final phenylalanine or tryptophan, this CDR3 likely reflects a read error. The chain couples TRBV30 to TRBJ2-4; a weak D match, TRBD1 (7 bases). The CDR3 runs 16 residues. Germline assignment: CDR1 GTSNPN and CDR2 SVGIG (reference sequence). Trimming took 2 bases from V and 2 from J, leaving 16 bases between them. The CDR3 nucleotides read TGTGCCTGGAGTACCCCAGGGGGGTCAACCAAAAACATTCAGTACATC. Protein: CAWSTPGGSTKNIQYI.

This clonotype has more than one count but fewer than ten. Given a much more abundant clone one base away, this may be a read error. The chain recombines TRBV6-5 with TRBJ2-3; D is ambiguous. This CDR3 contains 14 residues. Germline loops: CDR1 MNHEY, CDR2 SVGAGI. Trimming took 0 bases from V and 3 from J, leaving 7 bases between them. The CDR3 DNA reads TGTGCCAGCAGTTACTCACTGGGGACAGATACGCAGTATTTT. This gives the protein CASSYSLGTDTQYF.

As to this clonotype: This may be a read error: a much more frequent sequence differs by one nucleotide. V is TRBV12-3 or TRBV12-4 and J is TRBJ1-2; D is unresolved. The CDR3 loop spans 12 amino acids. The CDR3 DNA follows: TGTGCCAGCGGTTTTGAGGGCTATGGCTACACCTTC. As protein: CASGFEGYGYTF.

This clonotype occurred many times. The chain is built from TRBV4-2 and TRBJ2-7; no reliable D call. Germline CDR1 reads LGHNA; CDR2 reads YNFKEQ. V lost 0 bases and J 3 bases, leaving 15 bases between the germline ends. The CDR3 spans 16 residues. The CDR3 DNA is TGTGCCAGCAGCCAAGAGGTACAAACCGAGGTCTACGAGCAGTACTTC. Residues: CASSQEVQTEVYEQYF.